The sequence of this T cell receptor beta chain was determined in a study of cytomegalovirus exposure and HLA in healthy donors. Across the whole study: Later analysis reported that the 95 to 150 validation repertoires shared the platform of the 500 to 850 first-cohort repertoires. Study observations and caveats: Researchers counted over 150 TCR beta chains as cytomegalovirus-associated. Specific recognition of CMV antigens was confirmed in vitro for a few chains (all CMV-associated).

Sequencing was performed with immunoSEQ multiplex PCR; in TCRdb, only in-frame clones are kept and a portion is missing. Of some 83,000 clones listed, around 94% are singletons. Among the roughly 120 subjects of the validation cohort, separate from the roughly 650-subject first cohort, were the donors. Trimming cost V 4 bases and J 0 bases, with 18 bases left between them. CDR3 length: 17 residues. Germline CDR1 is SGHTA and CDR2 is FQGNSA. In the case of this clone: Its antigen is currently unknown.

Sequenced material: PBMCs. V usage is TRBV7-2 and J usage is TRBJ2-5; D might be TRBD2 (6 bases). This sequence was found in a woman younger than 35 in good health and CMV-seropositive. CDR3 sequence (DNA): TGTGCCAGCAGCTCCTCCCCGATGCGGGGTTACCAAGAGACCCAGTACTTC. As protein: CASSSSPMRGYQETQYF.